The 30 T cell receptor beta chains given below trace back to one sample, sequenced in a study of blood T cells in healthy people across ages. A second PCR of 7 to 11 cycles used a sample-barcoded 5' primer and a J-beta primer mix. TCRdb analysed the 5' RACE reads with MiXCR anew, one entry per CDR3 protein. The sample holds about 810,000 distinct CDR3 sequences; 30% to 45% are singletons and the top ten take 10% to 15%. The sequenced sample was blood. The receptor source for this set is a man between 18 and 29 years old in good health.

Points on this clonotype: This clone may be a read error of a much larger clone one base away. CDR3 DNA: TGTGCCAGCAGCTCAAGGGCAGGATGGTCCGGGGGGCTGTTTTTT. Amino acids: CASSSRAGWSGGLFF. The chain employs TRBV11-2 and TRBJ2-2; maybe TRBD2 (6 bases). The CDR3 loop spans 15 amino acids. Germline CDR1 and CDR2: SGHAT and FQNNGV.

This clonotype was observed a few times. This chain joins TRBV2 and TRBJ1-2; weak D call: TRBD1 (6 bases). The V end lost 7 bases, the J end lost 7 bases, and 22 bases lay between the germline ends. Germline V gives CDR1 SNHLY, CDR2 FYNNEI. The CDR3 extends over 15 amino acids. CDR3 sequence reads: CASTPTGPSVRGYTF. CDR3 DNA sequence: TGTGCCAGCACCCCAACAGGGCCTAGCGTTCGTGGCTACACCTTC. Looking up the rest from reference TRBV2 and TRBJ1-2 gives the full variable domain: EPEVTQTPSHQVTQMGQEVILRCVPISNHLYFYWYRQILGQKVEFLVSFYNNEISEKSEIFDDQFSVERPDGSNFTLKIRSTKLEDSAMYFCASTPTGPSVRGYTFGSGTRLTVV.

The gene calls are TRBV12-3 or TRBV12-4 and TRBJ2-2, with a possible D match to TRBD1 (5 bases). The CDR3 is made up of 14 amino acids. Deletions cut 5 bases from V and 4 bases from J, with 11 bases between. The CDR3 DNA is TGTGCCAGCAGTATACAGGTGACCACCGGGGAGCTGTTTTTT. Translation: CASSIQVTTGELFF.

This clonotype occurred many times. This CDR3 reads CASSFGGGNEQYF. The CDR3 nucleotides are TGTGCCAGCAGTTTCGGAGGGGGCAACGAGCAGTACTTC. V gene TRBV12-3 or TRBV12-4 combines with J gene TRBJ2-7; possible D gene TRBD1, 7 bases. V was shortened by 3 bases and J by 5 bases, with 11 bases between the two germline ends. The CDR3 totals 13 residues.

The chain combines TRBV20-1 with TRBJ1-1, with a weak D call TRBD1 (5 bases). Germline V gives CDR1 DFQATT, CDR2 SNEGSKA (reference sequence). This CDR3 has 12 amino acids. The V end lost 4 bases, the J end lost 5 bases, and 11 bases lay between the germline ends. The CDR3 sequence is CSAKKGATEAFF. Written as DNA, the CDR3 is TGCAGTGCTAAAAAAGGGGCGACTGAAGCTTTCTTT.

This clonotype was seen only a few times. V gene TRBV15 combines with J gene TRBJ2-3, with 7 nucleotides matching TRBD2. Trimming at V came to 5 bases and at J to 3 bases, leaving 8 bases not matched to a gene. The CDR3 loop spans 15 amino acids. Germline V lookup: CDR1 LNHNV, CDR2 YYDKDF (reference sequence). The CDR3 nucleotides read TGTGCCACCAGCTGGTGGACTAGGAGAACAGATACGCAGTATTTT. Protein sequence: CATSWWTRRTDTQYF.

This chain connects TRBV21-1 to TRBJ2-7. TRBV21-1 is listed as a pseudogene. The CDR3 extends over 13 amino acids. DNA of the CDR3: TGTGCCAGCAGCAAGCGAATCGCCTACGAGCAGTACTTC. This gives the protein CASSKRIAYEQYF.

This chain links TRBV5-5 with TRBJ2-5, with TRBD1 matching over 8 bases. V lost 4 bases, J lost 11 bases, and 16 bases stayed unmatched. The CDR3 runs to 15 residues. Looked up from germline, CDR1 is SGHKS and CDR2 is YYEKEE (reference sequence). CDR3 DNA sequence: TGTGCCAGCAGCCCGACAGGGGCAGAAAACAATGAGCAGTACTTC. It codes for CASSPTGAENNEQYF.

J is TRBJ2-1 and V is TRBV20-1, with 11 bases that match TRBD2. The germline gives CDR1 DFQATT, CDR2 SNEGSKA (reference sequence). V was pared by 3 bases and J by 3 bases, with 7 bases of the junction left unmatched. The CDR3 is 16 residues long. The chain's CDR3 is CSASALLAGGYNEQFF. The DNA for the CDR3 is TGCAGTGCTAGTGCCCTCCTAGCGGGGGGCTACAATGAGCAGTTCTTC.

The chain combines TRBV6-1 with TRBJ2-6, with D unresolved. Germline loops: CDR1 MNHNS, CDR2 SASEGT. CDR3 length: 16 amino acids. V lost 7 bases, J lost 0 bases, and 13 bases lay in between. DNA of the CDR3: TGTGCCAGCAAAGCAGGCTTACACTCTGGGGCCAACGTCCTGACTTTC. Residues: CASKAGLHSGANVLTF.

The chain is built from TRBV5-5 and TRBJ1-1, with D uncertain. Germline CDR1 is SGHKS and CDR2 is YYEKEE (reference sequence). The CDR3 has 12 residues. Between the trimmed V and J ends, which lost 2 bases and 7 bases, there was a span of 9 bases. CDR3 nucleotides: TGTGCCAGCAGCTTTTTGTCCGGTGAAGCTTTCTTT. Its protein product is CASSFLSGEAFF.

This clonotype was found a few times. This sequence joins TRBV4-3 and TRBJ2-2; 7 bases map to TRBD2. With 2 bases clipped from V and 4 bases from J, the junction kept 10 bases outside the gene matches. This CDR3 comprises 17 residues. CDR1 and CDR2 (germline): LGHNA, YSLEER. For the CDR3, the DNA is TGCGCCAGCAGCCAACGGGGGAGGGCAGATCGCACCGGGGAGCTGTTTTTT. Translating gives CASSQRGRADRTGELFF.

This clonotype was counted between two and nine times. V gene TRBV7-2 combines with J gene TRBJ1-4, with D perhaps matching TRBD1 (5 bases). This CDR3 is 14 amino acids long. Trimming removed 5 bases at V and 0 bases at J, with 7 bases between. Germline V gene sequence: CDR1 SGHTA, CDR2 FQGNSA. Here the CDR3 reads CASSPGSTNEKLFF. In nucleotides, the CDR3 is TGTGCCAGCAGCCCAGGGTCAACTAATGAAAAACTGTTTTTT.

This clonotype was counted many times. The chain links TRBV7-9 to TRBJ2-7; the D call may be TRBD1 or TRBD2 (5 bases each). V lost 2 bases, J lost 3 bases, and 11 bases lay in between. CDR1 and CDR2 (germline): SEHNR, FQNEAQ (reference sequence). The CDR3 totals 14 residues. The CDR3 bases are TGTGCCAGCAGCTTATTGGGGGTACACTACGAGCAGTACTTC. It is translated as CASSLLGVHYEQYF.

This chain uses TRBV3-1 with TRBJ1-2; D perhaps matches TRBD1 (5 bases). Trimming removed 0 bases at V and 8 bases at J, with 10 bases between. CDR1 is LGHDT, CDR2 YNNKEL, per germline (reference sequence). CDR3 length: 13 residues. The CDR3 loop is CASSQDQGDGYTF. The CDR3 DNA reads as TGTGCCAGCAGCCAAGATCAGGGCGACGGCTACACCTTC. The full variable domain, rest sourced from reference TRBV3-1 and TRBJ1-2, is DTAVSQTPKYLVTQMGNDKSIKCEQNLGHDTMYWYKQDSKKFLKIMFSYNNKELIINETVPNRFSPKSPDKAHLNLHINSLELGDSAVYFCASSQDQGDGYTFGSGTRLTVV.

The chain employs TRBV6-5 and TRBJ2-1; D ambiguous. Per the germline V gene, CDR1 is MNHEY and CDR2 is SVGAGI. This CDR3 has 15 residues. Trimming removed 8 bases at V and 4 bases at J, with 18 bases between. This CDR3 reads CASLRMTGAYNEQFF. CDR3 sequence (DNA): TGTGCCAGCCTTCGTATGACGGGTGCTTACAATGAGCAGTTCTTC.

In its sample, this clonotype was seen a few times. CDR3 sequence: CASSSRATAQYF. DNA for the CDR3: TGTGCCAGCAGCTCCAGGGCGACGGCGCAGTACTTC. The chain is built from TRBV5-4 and TRBJ2-7; possible D gene TRBD1, 5 bases. The germline gives CDR1 SGHNT, CDR2 YYREEE (reference sequence). Deletions cut 3 bases from V and 9 bases from J, with 13 bases between. The length of the CDR3 is 12 residues.

This sequence joins TRBV27 and TRBJ1-1; unclear D gene. V lost 2 bases and J lost 5, with 12 bases in between. Looked up from germline, CDR1 is MNHEY and CDR2 is SMNVEV (reference sequence). The CDR3 sequence is 14 residues long. CDR3 DNA: TGTGCCAGCAGTTTAACGAGGATTGGGACTGAAGCTTTCTTT. Encoded protein: CASSLTRIGTEAFF.

This clonotype showed up just a few times. The chain combines TRBV2 with TRBJ1-5; D is undetermined. The CDR3 extends over 16 amino acids. Looked up from germline, CDR1 is SNHLY and CDR2 is FYNNEI. With 2 bases removed from V and 1 base from J, the gap between germline ends came to 12 bases. In DNA, the CDR3 is TGTGCCAGCAGTGAATTGGCGGGTGGGAGCAATCAGCCCCAGCATTTT. Translating gives CASSELAGGSNQPQHF.

This chain connects TRBV14 to TRBJ2-3; D tentatively fits TRBD1 or TRBD2 (5 bases each). Germline V CDR1 and CDR2: SGHDN, FVKESK. This CDR3 has 16 amino acids. The ends were cut back, 0 bases at V and 5 bases at J, with 15 bases in the middle. The CDR3: CASSQDARGWKDTQYF. CDR3 DNA sequence: TGTGCCAGCAGCCAAGATGCGAGGGGCTGGAAAGATACGCAGTATTTT.

This clonotype has just a few counts. The chain recombines TRBV6-6 with TRBJ2-2; TRBD1 matches at 8 bases. The CDR3 has 15 residues. After removal of 4 bases from V and 4 bases from J, the junction contained 5 bases not matched to a gene. Germline V gene data show CDR1 as MNHNY and CDR2 as SVGAGI (reference sequence). DNA of the CDR3: TGTGCCAGCAGTTCCAACAGGGGGGTCACCGGGGAGCTGTTTTTT. Its translation: CASSSNRGVTGELFF.

This clonotype was observed a handful of times. The chain combines TRBV9 with TRBJ1-2; no clear D. Trimming took off 0 bases at V and 7 bases at J, with 7 bases between the two ends. The CDR3 is 12 amino acids. Germline CDR1 SGDLS, CDR2 YYNGEE. The CDR3 is CASSVVYPGYTF. The CDR3 DNA follows: TGTGCCAGCAGCGTAGTGTACCCTGGCTACACCTTC.

V usage is TRBV6-6 and J usage is TRBJ1-6; the D gene is possibly TRBD1 (6 bases). Germline values: CDR1 MNHNY, CDR2 SVGAGI (reference sequence). The CDR3 spans 15 residues. V lost 8 bases and J lost 9, with 20 bases in between. The CDR3, as DNA: TGTGCCAGCCTGGGAGGGCGGGACATTTTTTCACCCCTCCACTTT. As protein: CASLGGRDIFSPLHF.

The chain links TRBV6-6 to TRBJ1-2; a possible D gene is TRBD1 (6 bases). Germline assignment: CDR1 MNHNY and CDR2 SVGAGI (reference sequence). V dropped 6 bases and J dropped 2 bases, with 16 bases sitting between them. The CDR3 is made up of 15 amino acids. CDR3 in amino acids: CASRERRGANYGYTF. CDR3 DNA: TGTGCCAGCAGGGAGAGACGGGGGGCGAACTATGGCTACACCTTC.

The gene calls are TRBV9 and TRBJ1-2, with TRBD1 matching over 7 bases. The CDR3 runs to 15 residues. Trimming cost V 0 bases and J 1 base; bases outside gene matches: 3. CDR1 SGDLS and CDR2 YYNGEE come from the germline V gene. The CDR3 reads CASSVGGGDNYGYTF. CDR3 coding DNA: TGTGCCAGCAGCGTAGGAGGGGGCGATAACTATGGCTACACCTTC.

This clonotype has more than one count but fewer than ten. This chain joins TRBV12-3 or TRBV12-4 and TRBJ2-1, with TRBD2 identical over 7 bases. V lost 5 bases to trimming and J lost 12 bases; unmatched junction nucleotides: 7. The CDR3 contains 12 residues. CDR3 nucleotide sequence: TGTGCCAGCAGTGTCTCCGGGGGGATGCAGTTCTTC. Its translation is CASSVSGGMQFF.

The chain links TRBV7-9 to TRBJ2-1; the D gene is possibly TRBD2 (6 bases). V was clipped by 3 bases and J by 9 bases, with 18 bases between them. The CDR3 has 15 amino acids. CDR1 and CDR2 from the germline V gene are SEHNR and FQNEAQ (reference sequence). The CDR3 protein is CASSLGTGVTSEQFF. In DNA, the CDR3 is TGTGCCAGCAGCTTGGGGACGGGGGTCACAAGTGAGCAGTTCTTC.

This clonotype has more than one count but fewer than ten. The chain has TRBV29-1 and TRBJ2-5; 10 bases agree with TRBD2. Germline V lookup: CDR1 SQVTM, CDR2 ANQGSEA. V lost 2 bases to trimming and J lost 11 bases; unmatched junction nucleotides: 20. The CDR3 is 17 residues long. CDR3 sequence: CSVELASGGKTYNEQYF. Written as DNA, the CDR3 is TGCAGCGTTGAATTGGCTAGCGGGGGCAAAACCTACAATGAGCAGTACTTC.

This clonotype appeared many times. This chain joins TRBV20-1 and TRBJ2-7; D is unresolved. This CDR3 has 11 residues. Per the germline V gene, CDR1 is DFQATT and CDR2 is SNEGSKA (reference sequence). The CDR3 spells CAAAETYEQYF. In nucleotides, the CDR3 is TGCGCGGCTGCTGAAACCTACGAGCAGTACTTC.

This chain links TRBV13 with TRBJ2-5; either TRBD1 or TRBD2 may supply D (5 bases each). V was shortened by 3 bases and J by 1 base, with 15 bases between the two germline ends. This CDR3 is 16 amino acids long. CDR1 is PRHDT, CDR2 FYEKMQ, per germline (reference sequence). The CDR3 coding sequence is TGTGCCAGCAGCTTGTTTGATCGTGGGGGCCAAGAGACCCAGTACTTC. This codes for CASSLFDRGGQETQYF.